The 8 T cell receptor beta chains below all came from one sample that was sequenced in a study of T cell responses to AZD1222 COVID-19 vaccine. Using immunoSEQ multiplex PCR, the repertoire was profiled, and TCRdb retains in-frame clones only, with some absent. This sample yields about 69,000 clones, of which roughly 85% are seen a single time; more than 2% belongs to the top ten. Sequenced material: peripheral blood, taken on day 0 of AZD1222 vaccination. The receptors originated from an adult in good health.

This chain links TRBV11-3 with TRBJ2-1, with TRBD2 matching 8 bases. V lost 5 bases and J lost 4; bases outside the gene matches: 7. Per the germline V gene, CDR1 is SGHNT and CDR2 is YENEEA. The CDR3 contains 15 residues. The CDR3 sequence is CASSPRGAPYNEQFF. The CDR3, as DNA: TGTGCCAGCAGCCCGCGGGGGGCTCCGTACAATGAGCAGTTCTTC.

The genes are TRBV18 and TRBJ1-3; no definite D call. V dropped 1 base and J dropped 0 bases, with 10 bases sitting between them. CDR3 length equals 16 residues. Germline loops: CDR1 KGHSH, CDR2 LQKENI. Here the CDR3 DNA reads TGTGCCAGCTCACCACAGTCCGCAAGCTCTGGAAACACCATATATTTT. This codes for CASSPQSASSGNTIYF.

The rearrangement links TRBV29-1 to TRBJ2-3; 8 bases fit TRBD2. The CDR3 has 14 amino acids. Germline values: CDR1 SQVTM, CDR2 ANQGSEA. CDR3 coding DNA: TGCACCATCTCTCCAGCGGGAGTTCCAGATACGCAGTATTTT. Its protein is CTISPAGVPDTQYF.

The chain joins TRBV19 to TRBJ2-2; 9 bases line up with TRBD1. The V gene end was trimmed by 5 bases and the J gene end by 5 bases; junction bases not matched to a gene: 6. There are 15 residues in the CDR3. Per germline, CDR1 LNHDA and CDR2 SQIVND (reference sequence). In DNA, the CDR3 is TGTGCCAGTAGTTCCCACAGGGGGCGGACCGGGGAGCTGTTTTTT. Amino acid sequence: CASSSHRGRTGELFF.

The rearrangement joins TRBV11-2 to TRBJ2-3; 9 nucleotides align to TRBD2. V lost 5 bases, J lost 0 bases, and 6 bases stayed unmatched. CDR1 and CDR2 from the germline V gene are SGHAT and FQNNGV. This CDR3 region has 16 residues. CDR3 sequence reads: CASSAGLASSTDTQYF. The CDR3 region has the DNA TGTGCCAGCAGCGCCGGACTAGCGAGTAGCACAGATACGCAGTATTTT. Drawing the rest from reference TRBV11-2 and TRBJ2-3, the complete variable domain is EAGVAQSPRYKIIEKRQSVAFWCNPISGHATLYWYQQILGQGPKLLIQFQNNGVVDDSQLPKDRFSAERLKGVDSTLKIQPAKLEDSAVYLCASSAGLASSTDTQYFGPGTRLTVL.

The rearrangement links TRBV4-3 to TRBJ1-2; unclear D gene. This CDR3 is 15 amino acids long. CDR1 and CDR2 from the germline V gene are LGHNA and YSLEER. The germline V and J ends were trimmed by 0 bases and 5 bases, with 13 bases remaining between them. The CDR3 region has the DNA TGCGCCAGCAGCCAAGATAGAGATATTTCATATGGCTACACCTTC. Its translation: CASSQDRDISYGYTF.

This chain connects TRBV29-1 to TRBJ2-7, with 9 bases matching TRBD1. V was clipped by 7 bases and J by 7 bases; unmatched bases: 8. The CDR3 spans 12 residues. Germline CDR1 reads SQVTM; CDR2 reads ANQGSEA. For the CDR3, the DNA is TGCAGCGGGCCGGACAGGGGAGGGGAGCAGTACTTC. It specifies CSGPDRGGEQYF.

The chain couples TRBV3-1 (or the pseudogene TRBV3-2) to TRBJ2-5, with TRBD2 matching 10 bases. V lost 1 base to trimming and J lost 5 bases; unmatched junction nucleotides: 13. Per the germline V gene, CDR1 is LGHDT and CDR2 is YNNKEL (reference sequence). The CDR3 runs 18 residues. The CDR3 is CASSQGIGSGGAGETQYF. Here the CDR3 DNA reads TGTGCCAGCAGCCAAGGCATCGGGAGCGGGGGGGCCGGCGAGACCCAGTACTTC.